Listed below are T cell receptor beta chains from one sample, sequenced in a study of blood T cell repertoires in COVID-19. TCRdb keeps only in-frame clones here, not all; method: immunoSEQ multiplex PCR. The table includes roughly 140,000 clones, 70% to 85% detected once. What was sequenced was peripheral blood. These receptors all stem from a man aged 60 to 75 with active or convalescent COVID-19. The CDR3 runs from the conserved cysteine through the conserved F or W.

TRBV10-3,TRBJ2-2,CAISDPGTGDTGELFF
TRBV11-3,TRBJ1-3,CASSARDRGNTIYF
TRBV6-5,TRBJ1-1,CASSQNRGAEAFF
TRBV11-3,TRBJ2-5,CASSWNRDRGRGKTQYF
TRBV3-1/TRBV3-2,TRBJ2-7,CARGTGLDEQYF
TRBV24-1,TRBJ2-2,CATSDLRGRTENTGELFF
TRBV11-3,TRBJ2-6,CASSETSSGANVLTF
TRBV29-1,TRBJ2-1,CSVSGTSGRAFYNEQFF
TRBV6-6,TRBJ2-2,CASSQTTEANTGELFF
TRBV19,TRBJ1-5,CASSIGRGQSYSNQPQHF
TRBV11-3,TRBJ2-7,CASSSGGHEQYF
TRBV7-9,TRBJ2-3,CASSRETSGVKTDTQYF
TRBV5-1,TRBJ1-4,CASSFRDRAREKLFF
TRBV19,TRBJ1-5,CASSSDRDNQPQHF
TRBV10-3,TRBJ1-5,CAISERVNSNQPQHF
TRBV7-9,TRBJ1-5,CASSLGQSNQPQHF
TRBV10-3,TRBJ2-3,CAISDPAGVADTQYF
TRBV5-4,TRBJ1-2,CASSSPDTLQWGYTF
TRBV4-1,TRBJ2-3,CASSPGPSGSSTDTQYF
TRBV6-5,TRBJ1-1,CASSSQGNTEAFF
TRBV4-3,TRBJ2-7,CASSPGTGAGEQYF
TRBV19,TRBJ1-1,CASTHGTGRDTEAFF
TRBV4-3,TRBJ1-5,CASSQGVTPNQPQHF
TRBV27,TRBJ2-2,CASSLSISLAGVTGELFF
TRBV7-2,TRBJ1-2,CASSVGQNYGYTF
TRBV19,TRBJ1-2,CATSGQAENNYGYTF
TRBV7-7,TRBJ2-1,CASSPGSMNEQFF
TRBV2,TRBJ2-5,CASSELSGGETQYF
TRBV20-1,TRBJ2-1,CSASSNNEQFF
TRBV7-2,TRBJ2-5,CASSSLWTSVGETQYF
TRBV20-1,TRBJ1-4,CSASSGGPNEKLFF
TRBV18,TRBJ1-3,CASSPGGAVVRNTIYF
TRBV6-2/TRBV6-3,TRBJ2-5,CASSLVWGGLETQYF
TRBV7-2,TRBJ2-3,CASRRGTDTQYF
TRBV15,TRBJ1-2,CATSRDLIKRGTYGYTF
TRBV6-5,TRBJ1-1,CASRGQGRANTEAFF
TRBV10-3,TRBJ2-1,CAISEGKLAEDYNEQFF
TRBV14,TRBJ2-2,CASSQNRVLGELFF
TRBV19,TRBJ1-2,CASSSWALPRVGYTF
TRBV6-5,TRBJ1-2,CASSPGTGGGYTF
TRBV3-1/TRBV3-2,TRBJ2-5,CASSQVVGKVAGEETQYF
TRBV7-7,TRBJ2-1,CASSFRASGGYNEQFF
TRBV6-1,TRBJ1-1,CASSEGWGTSEAFF
TRBV2,TRBJ2-7,CASSWSTRDNQYF
TRBV9,TRBJ1-1,CASSPHGETEAFF
TRBV9,TRBJ1-4,CASSHLQGRDEKLFF
TRBV7-9,TRBJ2-3,CASSLAAAGGTDTQYF
TRBV4-3,TRBJ2-1,CASSQAAYGTGEYNEQFF
TRBV12-3/TRBV12-4,TRBJ2-4,CASGAGAKNIQYF
TRBV7-2,TRBJ2-7,CASSQSGGNYEQYF
TRBV4-3,TRBJ2-7,CASSQDLAVAGVYEQYF
TRBV5-6,TRBJ2-6,CASSPRGTSGANVLTF
TRBV27,TRBJ2-7,CASIRSPGTSYEQYF
TRBV30,TRBJ1-6,CAWSGQRNSPLHF
TRBV5-1,TRBJ2-5,CASSPRTGRETQYF
TRBV27,TRBJ2-6,CASSLSSYLSGANVLTF
TRBV6-5,TRBJ1-2,CASSYLTGGPYGYTF